Here is one TCR beta chain with its context. The antigen is undetermined. This sample is drawn from a study of memory CD4+ T cells and cytomegalovirus serostatus. Looking at the study overall: This sample comes from healthy Belgian adults, under 10 CMV seropositive, roughly 22 seronegative.

Single viable CD3+CD4+CD8-CD45RO+ cells were sorted as the memory CD4+ T cells. CD4+ T cells were isolated by positive magnetic selection. Regarding the study as a whole: Suggested: most of the CMV-linked TCR signature lies in CD4+ memory cells.

With 1 base clipped from V and 5 bases from J, the junction kept 8 bases outside the gene matches. CDR3 length: 16 amino acids. Germline CDR1 reads SGHNT; CDR2 reads YYREEE (reference sequence). Profiled with immunoSEQ multiplex PCR; TCRdb holds only in-frame clones, not every one. The data show 84,000 or so clones, approximately 80% seen once. Sequencing was done on a sample of memory CD4+ T cells from blood. V gene TRBV5-4 combines with J gene TRBJ2-3; TRBD2 aligns across 9 bases. The TCR comes from an adult in good health and CMV-seronegative. CDR3 coding DNA: TGTGCCAGCAGCTTGAGGCTAGCGGGGTCAAGAGATACGCAGTATTTT. Its translation is CASSLRLAGSRDTQYF.